This T cell receptor beta chain was obtained from a study of T cell responses to AZD1222 COVID-19 vaccine. The study's findings and limits: Across the whole spike, CD4 TCRs peaked at regions 160-218 and 743-854. Receipt of two AZD1222 doses was followed by a rise in Spike-specific TCR breadth and depth. Donors were largely white British and mainly female; clonal diversity was possibly underestimated. AZD1222 recipients seropositive at baseline numbered only six or seven.

Data came from immunoSEQ multiplex PCR; TCRdb stores just in-frame clones and leaves some out. The sample has around 160,000 clones, about 90% seen once; the top ten hold roughly 5%. On this clone itself: Its matching antigen is unknown.

The germline V gene has CDR1 SGHVS and CDR2 FQNEAQ. Unmatched junction bases numbered 8, after V lost 1 base and J lost 1 base. The CDR3 contains 18 residues. The sequencing here drew on peripheral blood, taken on day 0 of AZD1222 vaccination. This sequence was found in an adult in good health. This sequence joins TRBV7-8 and TRBJ2-3; 10 nucleotides align to TRBD2. CDR3 in DNA: TGTGCCAGCAGCTTAGTGGCAGCGGGGGGGCGAGGCACAGATACGCAGTATTTT. This codes for CASSLVAAGGRGTDTQYF.